This T cell receptor (beta chain) is from a study of T cells after yellow fever vaccination (dated by TCRdb to about 2019). Study-level background: The SMART-Seq v4 Ultra Low Input RNA kit was used to prepare libraries from fractions with low cell numbers. To follow T-cell clones before and after primary and booster YFV17D yellow fever vaccination, bulk TCR alpha and beta repertoires were sequenced over time. Two healthy male donors, one aged 18 to 30 and one aged 30 to 40 years, were included in the cohort. Blood was collected at multiple timepoints before and after primary and secondary immunization, and bulk PBMC replicates and cell subsets were isolated. Summary of the overall study and its limitations: Because the study included only a couple of donors, the extent to which the findings can be generalized is limited. After the booster, most clones that had expanded after primary vaccination were detected again (around 95% of CD4 and around nine tenths of CD8), suggesting broad maintenance of memory. A small share of clonotypes occurred in both CD4 and CD8 compartments, likely arising from convergent recombination. The secondary T-cell response was found to be weaker but faster than the primary response, with a peak reached on day 5 rather than on day 15. Computational filtering was required because FACS-sorted repertoires could contain abundant contaminating clonotypes from the bulk population.

Synthesis of TCR cDNA relied on 5'RACE template switching, a step that introduced a universal primer site along with unique molecular identifiers. Priming for cDNA synthesis came from both the TCR alpha and TCR beta constant segments. Library amplification used two PCR steps, and the second PCR step added sample barcodes and sequencing adapters. Libraries were sequenced on Illumina HiSeq 2500 (2x100 bp) or NovaSeq (2x150 bp). Turning to the authors' computational methods: Demultiplexing of reads and collapsing into UMI consensus sequences were performed with MIGEC, and V(D)J alignment was carried out with MiXCR. Clonotypes responding to the vaccine were identified with edgeR on replicate PBMC samples, with the criteria of FDR below 0.01 and a log2 fold change above 5 up to day 15. CD4 or CD8 identity was assigned to each bulk clonotype according to whether the clonotype was present at higher abundance in the sequenced CD4 repertoire or the sequenced CD8 repertoire. The public reads were reprocessed in TCRdb via fastp at Q25 and MiXCR, keeping in-frame beta chains. Duplicate CDR3 protein sequences are folded into a single record with the most common DNA and genes. TCRdb's processing, not the authors' own work, is the source of the V and J calls. The sample table records 450,000 to 600,000 distinct CDR3 sequences; roughly 17% of these occur just once. The top ten constitute approximately 15% of the sample.

Trimming accounts for 3 bases at V and 5 bases at J, while the number of junction bases matched to no gene is 12. The CDR3 sequence holds 17 residues, the cysteine and phenylalanine included. Of all the DNA, just the CDR3 is kept, 51 bases in frame from base 1. Via the germline V gene, CDR1 is MNHEY and CDR2 SVGAGI. Notes on this clonotype: Its antigen specificity is not known. The record has no base qualities; no much larger clone is one base away.

This sample's treatment or condition label indicates: live attenuated yellow fever vaccine strain. At each blood-draw timepoint, two biological replicates of bulk PBMCs were collected. PBMCs were isolated from peripheral blood using a standard Ficoll-Paque protocol. TriZol was used to extract RNA from bulk PBMCs, CD4 and CD8 fractions, and dextramer-positive and dextramer-negative fractions. Sequencing used PBMCs, obtained around 5 days after the first yellow fever vaccination. The receptor chain draws on TRBV6-5 and TRBJ1-4, with 7 junctional bases fitting TRBD1. The receptor's source is a man younger than 35 who received the YFV17D yellow fever vaccine. The CDR3 protein: CASSYYRRGTANEKLFF. The DNA sequence follows: TGTGCCAGCAGTTATTACCGCCGCGGGACAGCGAATGAAAAACTGTTTTTT.